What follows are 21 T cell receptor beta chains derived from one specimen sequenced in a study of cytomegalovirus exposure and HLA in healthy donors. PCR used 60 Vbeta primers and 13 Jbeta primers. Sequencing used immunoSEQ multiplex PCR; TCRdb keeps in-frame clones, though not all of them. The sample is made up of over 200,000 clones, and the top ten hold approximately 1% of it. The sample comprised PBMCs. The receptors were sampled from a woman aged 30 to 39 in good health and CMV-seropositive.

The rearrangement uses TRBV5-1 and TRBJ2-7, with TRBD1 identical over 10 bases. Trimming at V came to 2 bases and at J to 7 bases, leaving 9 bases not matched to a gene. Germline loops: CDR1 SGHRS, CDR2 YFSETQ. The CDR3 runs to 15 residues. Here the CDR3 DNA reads TGCGCCAGCAGCTTCCGACAGGGGGCATGGGGGGAGCAGTACTTC. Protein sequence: CASSFRQGAWGEQYF.

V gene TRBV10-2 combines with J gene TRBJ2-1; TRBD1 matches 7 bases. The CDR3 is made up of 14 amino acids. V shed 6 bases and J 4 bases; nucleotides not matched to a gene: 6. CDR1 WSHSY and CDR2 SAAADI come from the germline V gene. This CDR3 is CASSPDRIYNEQFF. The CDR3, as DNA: TGCGCCAGCAGCCCGGACAGGATTTACAATGAGCAGTTCTTC.

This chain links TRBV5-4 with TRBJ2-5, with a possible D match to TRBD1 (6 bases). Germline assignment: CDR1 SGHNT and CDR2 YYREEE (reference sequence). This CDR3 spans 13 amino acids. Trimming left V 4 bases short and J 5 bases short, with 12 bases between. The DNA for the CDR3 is TGTGCCAGCAGCCTAGGGGGTCGGGAGACCCAGTACTTC. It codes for CASSLGGRETQYF.

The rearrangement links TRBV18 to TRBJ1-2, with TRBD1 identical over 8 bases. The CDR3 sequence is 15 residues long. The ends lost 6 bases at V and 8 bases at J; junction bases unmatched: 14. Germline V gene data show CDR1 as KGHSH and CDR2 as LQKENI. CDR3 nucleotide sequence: TGTGCCAGCTCTCCCCAGGGGGCGAATACGGACGGCTACACCTTC. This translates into CASSPQGANTDGYTF.

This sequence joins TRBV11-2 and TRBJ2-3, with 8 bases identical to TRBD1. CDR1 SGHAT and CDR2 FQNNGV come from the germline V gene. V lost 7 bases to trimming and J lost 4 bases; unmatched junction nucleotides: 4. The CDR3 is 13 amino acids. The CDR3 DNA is TGTGCCAGCAACGACAGGGGCCCAGATACGCAGTATTTT. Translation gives CASNDRGPDTQYF.

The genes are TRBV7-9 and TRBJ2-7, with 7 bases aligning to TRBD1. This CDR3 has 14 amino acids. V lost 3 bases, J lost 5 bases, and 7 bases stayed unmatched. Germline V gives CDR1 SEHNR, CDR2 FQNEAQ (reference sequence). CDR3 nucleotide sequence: TGTGCCAGCAGCTTGGGACAGCCACCAAACGAGCAGTACTTC. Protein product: CASSLGQPPNEQYF.

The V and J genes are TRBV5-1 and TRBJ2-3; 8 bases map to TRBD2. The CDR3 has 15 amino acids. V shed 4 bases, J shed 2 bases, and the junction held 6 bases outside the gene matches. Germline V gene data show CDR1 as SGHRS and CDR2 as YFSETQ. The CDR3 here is CASSPRTSPTDTQYF. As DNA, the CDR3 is TGCGCCAGCAGCCCGCGGACTAGCCCCACAGATACGCAGTATTTT.

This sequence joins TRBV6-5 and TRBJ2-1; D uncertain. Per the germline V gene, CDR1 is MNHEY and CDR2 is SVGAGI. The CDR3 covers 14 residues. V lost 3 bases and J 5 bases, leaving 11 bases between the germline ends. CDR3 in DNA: TGTGCCAGCAGTTATGGCGCGGCCCACAATGAGCAGTTCTTC. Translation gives CASSYGAAHNEQFF.

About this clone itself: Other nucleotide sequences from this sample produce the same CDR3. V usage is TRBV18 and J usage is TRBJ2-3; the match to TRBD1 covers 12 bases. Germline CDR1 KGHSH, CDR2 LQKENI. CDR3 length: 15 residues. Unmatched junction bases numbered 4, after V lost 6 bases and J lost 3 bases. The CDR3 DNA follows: TGTGCCAGCTCCCCGGGACAGGGGGCTACAGATACGCAGTATTTT. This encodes CASSPGQGATDTQYF.

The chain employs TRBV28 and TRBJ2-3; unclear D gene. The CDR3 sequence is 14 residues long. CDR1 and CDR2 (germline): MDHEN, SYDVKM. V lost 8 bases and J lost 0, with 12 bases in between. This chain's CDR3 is CASYQTPSTDTQYF. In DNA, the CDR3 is TGTGCCAGCTATCAGACTCCCAGCACAGATACGCAGTATTTT.

DNA of the CDR3: TGTGCCAGCAGCTTAGGGGAGTCCTACGAGCAGTACTTC. Its protein is CASSLGESYEQYF. J is TRBJ2-7 and V is TRBV11-2; weak D call: TRBD2 (5 bases). The germline V and J ends were trimmed by 1 base and 1 base, with 5 bases remaining between them. The CDR3 contains 13 residues. Germline CDR1 reads SGHAT; CDR2 reads FQNNGV.

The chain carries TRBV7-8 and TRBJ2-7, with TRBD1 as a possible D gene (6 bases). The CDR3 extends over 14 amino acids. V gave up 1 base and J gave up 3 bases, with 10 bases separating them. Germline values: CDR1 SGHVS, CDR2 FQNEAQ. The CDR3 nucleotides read TGTGCCAGCAGCTTAGACGGACAGAGCTACGAGCAGTACTTC. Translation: CASSLDGQSYEQYF.

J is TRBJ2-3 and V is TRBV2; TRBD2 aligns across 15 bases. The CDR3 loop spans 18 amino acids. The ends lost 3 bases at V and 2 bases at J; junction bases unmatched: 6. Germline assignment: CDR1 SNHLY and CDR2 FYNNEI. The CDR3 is CASSDGGLAGGLTDTQYF. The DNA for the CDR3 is TGTGCCAGCAGTGACGGGGGACTAGCGGGGGGCCTCACAGATACGCAGTATTTT.

The CDR3 loop is CASSAETGSSPLHF. The CDR3 DNA follows: TGTGCCAGCAGCGCCGAGACAGGGAGTTCACCCCTCCACTTT. This chain joins TRBV9 and TRBJ1-6; 7 bases are a match to TRBD1. Germline V lookup: CDR1 SGDLS, CDR2 YYNGEE. CDR3 length: 14 amino acids. Unmatched junction bases numbered 6, after V lost 3 bases and J lost 9 bases.

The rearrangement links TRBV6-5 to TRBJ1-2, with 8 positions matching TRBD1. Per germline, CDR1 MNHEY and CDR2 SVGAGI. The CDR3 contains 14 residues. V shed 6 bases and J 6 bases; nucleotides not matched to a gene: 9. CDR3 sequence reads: CASSYGDRRNGYTF. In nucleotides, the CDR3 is TGTGCCAGCAGCTATGGGGACAGGAGGAATGGCTACACCTTC.

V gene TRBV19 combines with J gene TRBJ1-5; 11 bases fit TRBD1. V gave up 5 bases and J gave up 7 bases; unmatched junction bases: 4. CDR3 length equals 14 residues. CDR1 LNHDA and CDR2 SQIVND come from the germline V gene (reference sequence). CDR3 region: CASSADRGLQPQHF. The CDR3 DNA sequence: TGTGCCAGTAGTGCGGACAGGGGGCTCCAGCCCCAGCATTTT.

The CDR3 region has the DNA TGTGCCAGCAGTTTACAGACAGGGGGTAACTATGGCTACACCTTC. This codes for CASSLQTGGNYGYTF. The chain has TRBV28 and TRBJ1-2, with TRBD1 identical over 9 bases. This CDR3 contains 15 residues. The J segment lost 1 base and the V segment lost 2 bases, leaving 2 bases of the junction unmatched. Germline lookup yields CDR1 MDHEN and CDR2 SYDVKM.

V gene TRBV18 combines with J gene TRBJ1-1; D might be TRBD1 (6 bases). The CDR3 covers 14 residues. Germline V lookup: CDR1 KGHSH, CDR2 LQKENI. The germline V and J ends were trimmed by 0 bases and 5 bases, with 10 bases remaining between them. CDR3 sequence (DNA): TGTGCCAGCTCACCACCATGGGGGCGTACTGAAGCTTTCTTT. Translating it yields CASSPPWGRTEAFF.

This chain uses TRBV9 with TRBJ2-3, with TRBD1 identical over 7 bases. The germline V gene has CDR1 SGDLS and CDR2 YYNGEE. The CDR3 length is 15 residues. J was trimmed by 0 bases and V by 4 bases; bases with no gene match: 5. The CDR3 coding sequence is TGTGCCAGCAGCCTTGGACAGGTTAGCACAGATACGCAGTATTTT. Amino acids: CASSLGQVSTDTQYF.

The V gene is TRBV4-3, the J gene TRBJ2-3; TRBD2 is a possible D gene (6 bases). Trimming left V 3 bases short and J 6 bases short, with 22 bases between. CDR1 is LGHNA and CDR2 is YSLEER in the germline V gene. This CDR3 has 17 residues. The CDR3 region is CASSHRDPSVGPDTQYF. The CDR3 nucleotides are TGCGCCAGCAGCCATCGGGACCCTAGCGTGGGGCCCGATACGCAGTATTTT.

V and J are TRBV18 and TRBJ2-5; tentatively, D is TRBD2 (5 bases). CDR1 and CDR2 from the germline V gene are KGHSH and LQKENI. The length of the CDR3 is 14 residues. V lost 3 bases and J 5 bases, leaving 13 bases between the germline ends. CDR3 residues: CASSPRAREETQYF. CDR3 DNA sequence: TGTGCCAGCTCACCGAGGGCTAGGGAGGAGACCCAGTACTTC.